The T cell receptor (beta chain) described here comes from a study of T cell responses to AZD1222 COVID-19 vaccine. Whole-study results and caveats: Baseline serology detected seropositivity in only a handful of AZD1222 recipients. The study sampled repertoires only after the peak T cell response.

Worth noting for this clone: The antigen remains undetermined.

Some clones are missing from TCRdb's copy, which holds only in-frame ones; the method was immunoSEQ multiplex PCR. This sample has 88,000 or so clones, with around 90% found just once. The CDR3 has 16 residues. The V gene lost 5 bases and the J gene lost 10 bases, with 21 bases spanning the gap. Germline V gene data show CDR1 as SGHAT and CDR2 as FQNNGV. The rearrangement links TRBV11-2 to TRBJ1-6; D perhaps matches TRBD1 (5 bases). This receptor was identified in an adult who received the AZD1222 COVID-19 vaccine. Sequenced here: peripheral blood, sampled 28 days after the second AZD1222 dose. The CDR3 here is CASSPRGTEIISPLHF. CDR3 in DNA: TGTGCCAGCAGCCCTCGGGGGACGGAGATAATCTCACCCCTCCACTTT.